A selection of T cell receptor beta chains follows, all from one sample in a study of blood T cells in healthy people across ages. TCRdb used MiXCR to reprocess the 5' RACE reads, holding one entry per CDR3 protein. The table records fewer than 2,000,000 distinct CDR3 sequences, roughly 30% of them present only once. Sequenced input: blood. Receptors were obtained from a woman in her 30s in good health. CDR3s include the opening cysteine and the closing phenylalanine or tryptophan. Fields, in order: D gene, V gene, clone size, CDR3 length, J gene, CDR3 protein, CDR3 DNA. D genes are given only for firm matches. Clone sizes are given selectively: once, few, many, or a class where the clone is expanded.

>NA|TRBV7-9|few|14|TRBJ1-1
CASSPSLGYTEAFF
TGTGCCAGCAGCCCATCCTTAGGGTACACTGAAGCTTTCTTT
>NA|TRBV20-1|few|13|TRBJ1-1
CSARVVTGTEAFF
TGCAGTGCTAGAGTCGTGACAGGTACTGAAGCTTTCTTT
>NA|TRBV5-1|many|16|TRBJ2-3
CASSLEGRSSTDTQYF
TGCGCCAGCAGCTTGGAAGGCAGGTCTAGCACAGATACGCAGTATTTT
>NA|TRBV7-9|few|14|TRBJ2-3
CASSRDTRWDTQYF
TGTGCCAGCAGCCGGGACACGAGATGGGATACGCAGTATTTT
>NA|TRBV4-1|NA|15|TRBJ2-5
CASSQGRQGGETQYF
TGCGCCAGCAGCCAAGGTCGACAGGGAGGAGAGACCCAGTACTTC
>NA|TRBV7-2|many|16|TRBJ2-1
CASSEEAGLYYNEQFF
TGTGCCAGCAGCGAAGAGGCGGGACTCTATTACAATGAGCAGTTCTTC
>NA|TRBV6-4|NA|12|TRBJ2-3
CASSDSKNTQYF
TGTGCCAGCAGTGACTCGAAAAATACGCAGTATTTT
>TRBD2|TRBV9|NA|17|TRBJ2-1
CASSPRHSGGAPNEQFF
TGTGCCAGCAGCCCCCGACATAGCGGGGGGGCCCCCAATGAGCAGTTCTTC
>TRBD2|TRBV6-5|few|17|TRBJ2-4
CASSYSGGRASGNIQYF
TGTGCCAGCAGTTACTCTGGCGGGAGGGCCTCGGGAAACATTCAGTACTTC
>TRBD2|TRBV9|NA|19|TRBJ2-2
CASSPDLLSAGGRIGELFF
TGTGCCAGCAGTCCGGACCTTTTGAGTGCGGGGGGCCGTATCGGGGAGCTGTTTTTT
>NA|TRBV19|NA|14|TRBJ2-5
CAGRKGGQGETQYF
TGTGCCGGTAGAAAAGGGGGGCAGGGGGAGACCCAGTACTTC
>TRBD2|TRBV7-9|NA|16|TRBJ2-1
CASSLPPTSPYNEQFF
TGTGCCAGCAGCTTACCCCCGACTAGCCCCTACAATGAGCAGTTCTTC
>NA|TRBV15|NA|14|TRBJ1-2
CATSSIGGIYGYTF
TGTGCCACCAGCAGTATAGGGGGGATCTATGGCTACACCTTC
>NA|TRBV20-1|few|12|TRBJ1-5
CSATPNYQPQHF
TGCAGTGCTACTCCGAATTATCAGCCCCAGCATTTT
>TRBD2|TRBV5-1|NA|16|TRBJ2-1
CASSLAPAGGPNGQFF
TGCGCCAGCAGCTTGGCCCCAGCGGGGGGGCCCAATGGGCAGTTCTTC
>NA|TRBV24-1|NA|18|TRBJ2-4
CATSDYTAPGETKNIQYF
TGTGCCACCAGTGATTACACCGCCCCAGGAGAGACTAAAAACATTCAGTACTTC
>NA|TRBV6-2/TRBV6-3|many|13|TRBJ2-1
CASSPRGGLGQFF
TGTGCCAGCAGTCCCCGGGGCGGGCTGGGGCAGTTCTTC
>TRBD2|TRBV11-2|few|15|TRBJ2-1
CASNLPSGGYNEQFF
TGTGCCAGCAACTTACCTAGCGGGGGGTACAATGAGCAGTTCTTC
>NA|TRBV7-9|many|14|TRBJ1-5
CASSSDSSNQPQHF
TGTGCCAGCAGCTCGGACAGTAGCAATCAGCCCCAGCATTTT
>TRBD1|TRBV25-1|few|16|TRBJ1-4
CASSEMGIDRDEKLFF
TGTGCCAGCAGTGAAATGGGAATCGACAGGGATGAAAAACTGTTTTTT
>NA|TRBV11-1|NA|15|TRBJ2-3
CASSLAPNRADTQYF
TGTGCCAGCAGCTTAGCCCCCAATAGAGCGGATACGCAGTATTTT
>NA|TRBV12-3/TRBV12-4|NA|12|TRBJ2-3
CASSFSLDTQYF
TGTGCCAGCAGTTTTAGTTTAGATACGCAGTATTTT
>TRBD2|TRBV27|few|13|TRBJ2-3
CASWDYEADTQYF
TGTGCCAGCTGGGACTACGAGGCAGATACGCAGTATTTT
>NA|TRBV5-1|NA|15|TRBJ2-3
CASSPSWVVGDTQYF
TGCGCCAGCAGCCCGAGCTGGGTTGTGGGCGATACGCAGTATTTT
>NA|TRBV20-1|NA|14|TRBJ1-2
CSVRDPVDSYGYTF
TGCAGTGTTAGAGATCCCGTAGACAGCTATGGCTACACCTTC
>NA|TRBV4-2|few|13|TRBJ2-3
CASSQVRSDTQYF
TGTGCCAGCAGCCAAGTGCGATCAGATACGCAGTATTTT
>NA|TRBV6-1|few|14|TRBJ2-7
CASRVGAGSYEQYF
TGTGCCAGCCGGGTCGGGGCGGGCTCCTACGAGCAGTACTTC
>NA|TRBV20-1|NA|14|TRBJ2-7
CSVRDRRGADEQYF
TGCAGTGTTAGAGATCGCCGGGGGGCCGACGAGCAGTACTTC
>NA|TRBV30|NA|13|TRBJ2-5
CAWSVHTGETQYF
TGTGCCTGGAGTGTACACACAGGGGAGACCCAGTACTTC
>TRBD1|TRBV6-1|NA|13|TRBJ1-4
CASSRGLGEKLFF
TGTGCCAGCAGCAGGGGGCTTGGGGAAAAACTGTTTTTT
>NA|TRBV29-1|many|13|TRBJ2-1
CSYFGVASYEQFF
TGCAGCTACTTCGGGGTAGCTAGCTATGAGCAGTTCTTC
>TRBD2|TRBV5-5|NA|17|TRBJ2-2
CASSTLAGGRGTGELFF
TGTGCCAGCAGCACACTCGCGGGAGGACGGGGCACCGGGGAGCTGTTTTTT
>TRBD1|TRBV7-9|NA|16|TRBJ1-2
CASSPIGDRGKVGYTF
TGTGCCAGCAGCCCGATAGGGGACAGGGGGAAGGTCGGCTACACCTTC
>NA|TRBV3-1|NA|13|TRBJ1-2
CASKGGAAYGYTF
TGTGCCAGCAAAGGAGGCGCGGCCTATGGCTACACCTTC
>TRBD1|TRBV29-1|many|13|TRBJ2-7
CSVPGQGAHEQYF
TGCAGCGTTCCGGGACAGGGGGCGCACGAGCAGTACTTC
>TRBD2|TRBV4-1|few|16|TRBJ2-5
CASSQGSGLGFQEQYF
TGCGCCAGCAGCCAAGGGTCGGGACTAGGGTTTCAGGAGCAGTACTTC
>NA|TRBV7-8|NA|16|TRBJ1-5
CASSLNLDSHNQPQHF
TGTGCCAGCAGCTTAAATTTGGACAGCCATAATCAGCCCCAGCATTTT
>TRBD1|TRBV5-1|NA|17|TRBJ2-7
CASSLGALDRDFYEQYF
TGCGCCAGCAGCTTGGGGGCTTTGGACAGGGATTTCTACGAGCAGTACTTC
>NA|TRBV3-1|few|15|TRBJ2-5
CASSQEESLQETQYF
TGTGCCAGCAGCCAAGAAGAGAGCTTGCAAGAGACCCAGTACTTC
>NA|TRBV3-1|NA|16|TRBJ2-3
CASSQDPGVGRDTQYF
TGTGCCAGCAGCCAAGATCCGGGGGTTGGGAGGGATACGCAGTATTTT
>NA|TRBV30|NA|13|TRBJ1-5
CAWSVSGDQPQHF
TGTGCCTGGAGTGTATCGGGGGATCAGCCCCAGCATTTT
>TRBD2|TRBV20-1|NA|17|TRBJ2-2
CSARDYLAGDNTGELFF
TGCAGTGCTAGAGATTACCTAGCGGGGGACAACACCGGGGAGCTGTTTTTT
>NA|TRBV27|NA|15|TRBJ1-2
CASSFAGTPDYGYTF
TGTGCCAGCAGTTTCGCCGGGACGCCCGACTATGGCTACACCTTC
>TRBD2|TRBV29-1|few|12|TRBJ2-1
CSAQGLGVLQFF
TGCAGCGCCCAGGGACTAGGCGTCCTGCAGTTCTTC
>NA|TRBV14|few|14|TRBJ2-3
CASSHFPGIDTQYF
TGTGCCAGCAGCCATTTCCCAGGGATAGATACGCAGTATTTT
>NA|TRBV6-6|NA|13|TRBJ2-3
CASGRDRQDTQYF
TGTGCCAGCGGCCGGGACCGCCAGGATACGCAGTATTTT